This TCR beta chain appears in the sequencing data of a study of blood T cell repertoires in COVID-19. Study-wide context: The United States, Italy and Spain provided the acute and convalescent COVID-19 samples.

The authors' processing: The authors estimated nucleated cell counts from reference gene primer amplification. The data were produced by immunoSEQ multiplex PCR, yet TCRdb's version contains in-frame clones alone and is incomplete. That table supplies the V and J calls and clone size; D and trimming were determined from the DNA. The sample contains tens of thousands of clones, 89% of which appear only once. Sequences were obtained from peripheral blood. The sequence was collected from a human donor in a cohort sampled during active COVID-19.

CDR3 loop: CASSLGQGQDEQYF. CDR3 nucleotide sequence: TGCGCCAGCAGCTTGGGACAGGGGCAGGACGAGCAGTACTTC. The rearrangement uses TRBV5-1 and TRBJ2-7; 8 bases agree with TRBD1. The CDR3 is 14 residues long. Germline V CDR1 and CDR2: SGHRS, YFSETQ. After removal of 0 bases from V and 5 bases from J, the junction contained 4 bases not matched to a gene.